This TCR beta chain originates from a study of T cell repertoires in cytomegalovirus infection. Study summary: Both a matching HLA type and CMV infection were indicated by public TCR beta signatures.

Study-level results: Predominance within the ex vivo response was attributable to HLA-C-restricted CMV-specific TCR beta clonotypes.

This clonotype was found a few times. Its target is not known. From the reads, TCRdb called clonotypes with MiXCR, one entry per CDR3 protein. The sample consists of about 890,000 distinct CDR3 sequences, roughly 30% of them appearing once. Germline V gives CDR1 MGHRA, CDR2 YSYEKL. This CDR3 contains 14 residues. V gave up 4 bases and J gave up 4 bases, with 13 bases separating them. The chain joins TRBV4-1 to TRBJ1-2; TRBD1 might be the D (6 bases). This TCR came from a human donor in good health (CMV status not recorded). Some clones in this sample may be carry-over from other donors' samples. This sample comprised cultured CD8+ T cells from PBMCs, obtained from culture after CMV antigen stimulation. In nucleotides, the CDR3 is TGCGCCAGCAGCCCGGCAGGGGCCTTCTATGGCTACACCTTC. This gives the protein CASSPAGAFYGYTF.